This passage covers 23 T cell receptor beta chains from one sample sequenced in a study of human T cells and chemical hapten exposure (dated by TCRdb to the early 2020s). Libraries were constructed by RACE. TCRdb lists the instrument as NextSeq 500. Through fastp at Q25 and MiXCR, TCRdb rebuilt clones from the public reads, retaining in-frame beta chains. Entries are consolidated by CDR3 protein sequence, retaining the most common genes and DNA. Across this sample there are 95,000 or so distinct CDR3 sequences, with roughly a tenth seen only once. Together, the top ten hold around 2.3% of the sample. The sample's time point label, in plain terms: patch test 1, 2 weeks after DPC sensitization. The treatment or condition label corresponds to: therapeutic diphenylcyclopropenone sensitization with weekly scalp DPC. The sequences come from whole blood, collected in connection with sensitization to the hapten diphenylcyclopropenone (DPC). These receptors were obtained from a man aged 40-49 years with alopecia areata. Some clones in this sample may be carry-over from other donors' samples.

At least ten counts were recorded for this clonotype. The V and J genes are TRBV3-1 and TRBJ1-6; a weak D match, TRBD1 (5 bases). Germline V gene data show CDR1 as LGHDT and CDR2 as YNNKEL (reference sequence). The germline V and J ends were trimmed by 0 bases and 6 bases, with 12 bases remaining between them. The CDR3 is 16 amino acids. The CDR3 DNA follows: TGTGCCAGCAGCCAAGAACGGGGGGTGATTAATTCACCCCTCCACTTT. Translation gives CASSQERGVINSPLHF.

Written as DNA, the CDR3 is TGTGCCAGCAGCCCAGGGATGGGGAGACTACGAACTTACGAGCAGTACTTC. Translated, it gives CASSPGMGRLRTYEQYF. The rearrangement joins TRBV9 to TRBJ2-7; D may match TRBD1 or TRBD2 (5 bases each). This CDR3 spans 17 amino acids. Trimming left V 4 bases short and J 4 bases short, with 24 bases between. In germline, CDR1 is SGDLS, CDR2 YYNGEE.

This clonotype was counted a few times. This chain links TRBV7-2 with TRBJ2-5; TRBD1 agrees at 7 bases. CDR1 is SGHTA and CDR2 is FQGNSA in the germline V gene. The CDR3 runs 16 residues. The junction had 9 bases not matched to a gene; V was cut back by 5 bases and J by 0 bases. This CDR3 reads CASSRHRDSYQETQYF. CDR3 DNA sequence: TGTGCCAGCAGCCGACACCGGGACAGCTACCAAGAGACCCAGTACTTC.

This clonotype was found a few times. This rearrangement joins TRBV18 to TRBJ2-7; TRBD2 matches 8 bases. The CDR3 loop spans 14 amino acids. The ends lost 6 bases at V and 4 bases at J; junction bases unmatched: 8. Germline V lookup: CDR1 KGHSH, CDR2 LQKENI. The DNA of the CDR3 is TGTGCCAGCTCTCTCAGCGGGAGTGGGTACGAGCAGTACGTC. Translated, it gives CASSLSGSGYEQYV.

This clonotype was seen a few times. The rearrangement links TRBV6-5 to TRBJ2-7; D gene ambiguous. Germline V lookup: CDR1 MNHEY, CDR2 SVGAGI. Deletions cut 0 bases from V and 3 bases from J, with 6 bases between. The CDR3 runs 13 residues. Here the CDR3 DNA reads TGTGCCAGCAGTTACTCGAGAGGCTACGAGCAGTACGTC. Protein product: CASSYSRGYEQYV.

This chain joins TRBV20-1 and TRBJ2-5; TRBD1 matches 8 bases. The germline CDR1 and CDR2 sequences are DFQATT and SNEGSKA (reference sequence). The CDR3 runs 15 residues. The J segment lost 2 bases and the V segment lost 4 bases, leaving 9 bases of the junction unmatched. As DNA, the CDR3 is TGCAGTGCTACTGCAGGGGGCTATCAGCAAGAGACCCAGTACTTC. It specifies CSATAGGYQQETQYF.

This clonotype has only a few counts. This chain links TRBV14 with TRBJ2-1, with no clear D. CDR3 length: 14 residues. The V gene lost 1 base and the J gene lost 0 bases, with 4 bases spanning the gap. Germline V gene sequence: CDR1 SGHDN, CDR2 FVKESK. CDR3 in DNA: TGTGCCAGCAGCCAAGCGGGCTCCTACAATGAGCAGTTCTTC. Its protein product is CASSQAGSYNEQFF. Full variable domain (missing parts from reference TRBV14 and TRBJ2-1): EAGVTQFPSHSVIEKGQTVTLRCDPISGHDNLYWYRRVMGKEIKFLLHFVKESKQDESGMPNNRFLAERTGGTYSTLKVQPAELEDSGVYFCASSQAGSYNEQFFGPGTRLTVL.

The chain links TRBV11-2 to TRBJ1-6; TRBD1 agrees at 10 bases. From germline, CDR1 is SGHAT and CDR2 FQNNGV. This CDR3 has 15 residues. J was trimmed by 7 bases and V by 2 bases; bases with no gene match: 2. The CDR3 nucleotides read TGTGCCAGCAGCTTATCGACAGGGGGCAATTCACCCCTCCACTTT. This gives the protein CASSLSTGGNSPLHF.

The chain joins TRBV12-3 or TRBV12-4 to TRBJ2-5; D may correspond to TRBD1 or TRBD2 (5 bases each). Trimming pared 6 bases from V and 1 base from J, leaving 12 bases between. This CDR3 has 14 amino acids. CDR3 DNA sequence: TGTGCCAGCAGACTAGGGGCGGTCCAAGAGACCCAGTACTTC. This gives the protein CASRLGAVQETQYF.

The chain carries TRBV6-5 and TRBJ2-3; TRBD1 matches 8 bases. The germline gives CDR1 MNHEY, CDR2 SVGAGI. This CDR3 is 16 amino acids long. After removal of 6 bases from V and 0 bases from J, the junction contained 8 bases not matched to a gene. In DNA form, the CDR3 reads TGTGCCAGCAGAAGCGACAGGGGATATAGCACAGATACGCAGTATTTT. This sequence encodes CASRSDRGYSTDTQYF.

This clonotype was observed many times. Here the CDR3 reads CASSLGATNEKLFF. CDR3 bases: TGTGCCAGCAGCTTGGGGGCAACTAATGAAAAACTGTTTTTT. The chain links TRBV7-2 to TRBJ1-4, with a tentative D call TRBD1 (5 bases). Germline V gene data show CDR1 as SGHTA and CDR2 as FQGNSA. The CDR3 has 14 residues. Trimming stripped 3 bases from V and 0 bases from J, with 5 bases between.

The chain carries TRBV6-2 or TRBV6-3 and TRBJ1-5, with TRBD1 as a possible D gene (6 bases). Trimming took 6 bases from V and 6 from J, leaving 18 bases between them. This CDR3 spans 15 amino acids. Germline CDR1 reads MNHEY; CDR2 reads SVGEGT. CDR3 nucleotide sequence: TGTGCCAGCAGCCCGTTTGGGGGGGGCATTCAGCCCCAGCATTTT. It yields the protein CASSPFGGGIQPQHF.

There are many counts of this clonotype. This rearrangement joins TRBV29-1 to TRBJ2-5, with 7 bases lining up with TRBD1. With V trimmed by 6 bases and J by 4 bases, 5 bases remained unmatched. The germline V gene has CDR1 SQVTM and CDR2 ANQGSEA. The CDR3 loop spans 12 amino acids. In nucleotides, the CDR3 is TGCAGCGTCACAGGGGTAGGAGAGACCCAGTACTTC. The encoded protein is CSVTGVGETQYF.

This clonotype showed up just a few times. The chain has TRBV6-5 and TRBJ2-3; 7 bases match TRBD2. This CDR3 is built from 15 residues. Germline V gene lookup returns CDR1 MNHEY and CDR2 SVGAGI. V lost 6 bases and J lost 4; bases outside the gene matches: 10. As DNA, the CDR3 is TGTGCCAGCAGCCCCCCGGCGGGAGTCCCAGATACGCAGTATTTT. Protein sequence: CASSPPAGVPDTQYF.

The chain couples TRBV12-3 or TRBV12-4 to TRBJ1-4; the D is unclear. The CDR3 extends over 14 amino acids. The ends were cut back, 2 bases at V and 5 bases at J, with 9 bases in the middle. The CDR3 protein is CASSLQKLNEKLFF. Written as DNA, the CDR3 is TGTGCCAGCAGTTTACAGAAACTAAATGAAAAACTGTTTTTT.

The table lists this clonotype with a few counts. The chain is built from TRBV10-3 and TRBJ2-1; 10 nucleotides match TRBD2. CDR1 is ENHRY, CDR2 SYGVKD, per germline. After removal of 11 bases from V and 5 bases from J, the junction contained 9 bases not matched to a gene. There are 14 residues in the CDR3. The CDR3 loop reads CAALSGRSDNEQFF. The CDR3 DNA sequence: TGTGCCGCACTTAGCGGGAGGTCAGACAATGAGCAGTTCTTC.

This clonotype occurred a few times. The rearrangement links TRBV3-1 to TRBJ2-1; possible D gene TRBD2, 5 bases. The CDR3 contains 16 residues. Trimming cost V 1 base and J 7 bases, with 17 bases left between them. Per the germline V gene, CDR1 is LGHDT and CDR2 is YNNKEL (reference sequence). CDR3: CASSQGSSGRHNEQFF. The CDR3 DNA is TGTGCCAGCAGCCAAGGCTCCAGCGGAAGGCATAATGAGCAGTTCTTC.

The table lists this clonotype with a few counts. V gene TRBV9 combines with J gene TRBJ2-3; D unresolved. The CDR3 runs to 12 residues. Trimming left V 5 bases short and J 3 bases short, with 7 bases between. CDR1 is SGDLS, CDR2 YYNGEE, per germline. For the CDR3, the DNA is TGTGCCAGCAGAAAGAGGACAGATACGCAGTATTTT. Its translation: CASRKRTDTQYF.

This clonotype has at least ten counts. The chain combines TRBV6-2 or TRBV6-3 with TRBJ1-5; TRBD1 might be the D (5 bases). The CDR3 runs 12 residues. Between the trimmed V and J ends, which lost 6 bases and 6 bases, there was a span of 9 bases. Germline-derived CDR1 and CDR2 are MNHEY and SVGEGT. CDR3 in amino acids: CASSHGGQPQHF. The DNA for the CDR3 is TGTGCCAGCAGCCACGGGGGTCAGCCCCAGCATTTT.

This chain connects TRBV6-5 to TRBJ1-5, with D possibly matching TRBD1 (5 bases). The CDR3 runs 15 residues. Germline V gives CDR1 MNHEY, CDR2 SVGAGI. Trimming stripped 6 bases from V and 1 base from J, with 13 bases between. The CDR3 reads CASRSGPGSNQPQHF. Here the CDR3 DNA reads TGTGCCAGCAGATCGGGGCCGGGGAGCAATCAGCCCCAGCATTTT.

This clonotype was seen many times. V gene TRBV7-2 combines with J gene TRBJ2-7, with TRBD2 matching 7 bases. The J segment lost 3 bases and the V segment lost 5 bases, leaving 10 bases of the junction unmatched. This CDR3 has 15 residues. The V gene's germline CDR1 is SGHTA and CDR2 FQGNSA. The chain's CDR3 is CASSITGGVVYEQYF. As DNA, the CDR3 is TGTGCCAGCAGCATAACGGGGGGAGTTGTCTACGAGCAGTACTTC.

This clonotype was observed many times. The chain is built from TRBV7-3 and TRBJ2-3; D is uncertain. The length of the CDR3 is 12 residues. The V end was cut by 0 bases, the J end by 8 bases, with 6 bases between. From germline, CDR1 is SGHTA and CDR2 FQGTGA. CDR3 amino acids: CASSLTGGTQYF. CDR3 coding DNA: TGTGCCAGCAGCTTAACCGGCGGTACGCAGTATTTT. The full variable domain, completed using reference TRBV7-3 and TRBJ2-3, is GAGVSQTPSNKVTEKGKYVELRCDPISGHTALYWYRQSLGQGPEFLIYFQGTGAADDSGLPNDRFFAVRPEGSVSTLKIQRTERGDSAVYLCASSLTGGTQYFGPGTRLTVL.

This clonotype showed up many times. The chain uses TRBV7-9 and TRBJ1-1, with 7 bases matching TRBD1. The CDR3 runs to 15 residues. In germline, CDR1 is SEHNR, CDR2 FQNEAQ (reference sequence). J lost 3 bases, V lost 4 bases, and 8 bases had no gene match. The DNA of the CDR3 is TGTGCCAGCAGCTCGCTGACAGGGACGGACACTGAAGCTTTCTTT. Translation: CASSSLTGTDTEAFF. The full variable domain, completed using reference TRBV7-9 and TRBJ1-1, is DTGVSQNPRHKITKRGQNVTFRCDPISEHNRLYWYRQTLGQGPEFLTYFQNEAQLEKSRLLSDRFSAERPKGSFSTLEIQRTEQGDSAMYLCASSSLTGTDTEAFFGQGTRLTVV.